The 5 T cell receptor beta chains in this list originate from one sample, sequenced in a study of cytomegalovirus exposure and HLA in healthy donors (dated by TCRdb to the late 2010s). Library method: the immunoSEQ multiplex PCR assay. Not all clones reach the TCRdb copy of this immuneACCESS table, which keeps in-frame sequences only. Checked studies attribute under half of the gap to unresolved V genes and leave the rest unexplained. The sample table holds approximately 270,000 clones, of which more than 85% were seen once. Of the sample, 12% falls within the top ten clones. Sequenced sample: PBMCs. Source of these receptors: a man in his late teens or twenties in good health and CMV-seropositive.

This rearrangement joins TRBV5-1 to TRBJ1-1; 7 bases agree with TRBD1. Germline trimming cut 4 bases from V and 1 base from J; bases unmatched to any gene: 10. Germline values: CDR1 SGHRS, CDR2 YFSETQ. CDR3 length equals 16 residues. The CDR3 DNA follows: TGCGCCAGCAGCCCAGGGACAGATCTTCCGAACACTGAAGCTTTCTTT. This codes for CASSPGTDLPNTEAFF. Variable domain in full (rest from reference TRBV5-1 and TRBJ1-1): KAGVTQTPRYLIKTRGQQVTLSCSPISGHRSVSWYQQTPGQGLQFLFEYFSETQRNKGNFPGRFSGRQFSNSRSEMNVSTLELGDSALYLCASSPGTDLPNTEAFFGQGTRLTVV.

The V gene is TRBV18, the J gene TRBJ2-1; maybe TRBD2 (5 bases). The CDR3 is 17 amino acids. Trimming removed 0 bases from V and 2 bases from J, with 14 bases in between. CDR1 KGHSH and CDR2 LQKENI come from the germline V gene. The CDR3 is CASSPPIGTGTYNEQFF. The CDR3 DNA is TGTGCCAGCTCACCACCCATAGGTACGGGGACCTACAATGAGCAGTTCTTC. The full variable domain, completed using reference TRBV18 and TRBJ2-1, is NAGVMQNPRHLVRRRGQEARLRCSPMKGHSHVYWYRQLPEEGLKFMVYLQKENIIDESGMPKERFSAEFPKEGPSILRIQQVVRGDSAAYFCASSPPIGTGTYNEQFFGPGTRLTVL.

The CDR3 here is CASSQDTGGQQPQHF. The CDR3 coding sequence is TGCGCCAGCAGCCAAGATACAGGGGGCCAACAGCCCCAGCATTTT. The V call is TRBV5-1, the J call TRBJ1-5; 9 bases are a match to TRBD1. Germline CDR1 is SGHRS and CDR2 is YFSETQ. The CDR3 covers 15 residues. V trimming: 4 bases; J trimming: 7 bases; junction bases outside the gene matches: 9.

The chain links TRBV7-8 to TRBJ2-7; 9 nucleotides match TRBD2. Germline trimming cut 2 bases from V and 4 bases from J; bases unmatched to any gene: 18. CDR3 length: 19 amino acids. Germline CDR1 SGHVS, CDR2 FQNEAQ. The CDR3 DNA reads TGTGCCAGCAGCTTAATCAGCATCATGCGGGAGGGCCGTAATTACGAGCAGTACTTC. It is translated as CASSLISIMREGRNYEQYF.

V is TRBV7-9 and J is TRBJ2-3, with D uncertain. The CDR3 covers 17 residues. V shed 5 bases and J shed 0 bases, with 18 bases lying between them. Germline CDR1 SEHNR, CDR2 FQNEAQ (reference sequence). Written as DNA, the CDR3 is TGTGCCAGCAGCCCAAGGCGTGGGCCCTCTAGCACAGATACGCAGTATTTT. As protein: CASSPRRGPSSTDTQYF.